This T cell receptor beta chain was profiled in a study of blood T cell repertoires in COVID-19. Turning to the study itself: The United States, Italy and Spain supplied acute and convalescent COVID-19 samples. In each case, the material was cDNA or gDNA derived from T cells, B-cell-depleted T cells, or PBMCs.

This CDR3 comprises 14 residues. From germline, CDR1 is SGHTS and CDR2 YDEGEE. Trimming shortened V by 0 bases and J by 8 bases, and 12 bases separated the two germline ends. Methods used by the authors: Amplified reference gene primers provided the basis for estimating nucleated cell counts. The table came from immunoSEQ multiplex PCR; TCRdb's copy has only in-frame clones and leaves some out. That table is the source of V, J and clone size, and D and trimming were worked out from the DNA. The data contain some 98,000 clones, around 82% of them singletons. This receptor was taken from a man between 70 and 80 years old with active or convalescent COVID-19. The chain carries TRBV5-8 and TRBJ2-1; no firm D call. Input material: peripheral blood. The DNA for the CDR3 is TGTGCCAGCAGCTTGGGTGGCACGCCCTATGAGCAGTTCTTC. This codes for CASSLGGTPYEQFF.